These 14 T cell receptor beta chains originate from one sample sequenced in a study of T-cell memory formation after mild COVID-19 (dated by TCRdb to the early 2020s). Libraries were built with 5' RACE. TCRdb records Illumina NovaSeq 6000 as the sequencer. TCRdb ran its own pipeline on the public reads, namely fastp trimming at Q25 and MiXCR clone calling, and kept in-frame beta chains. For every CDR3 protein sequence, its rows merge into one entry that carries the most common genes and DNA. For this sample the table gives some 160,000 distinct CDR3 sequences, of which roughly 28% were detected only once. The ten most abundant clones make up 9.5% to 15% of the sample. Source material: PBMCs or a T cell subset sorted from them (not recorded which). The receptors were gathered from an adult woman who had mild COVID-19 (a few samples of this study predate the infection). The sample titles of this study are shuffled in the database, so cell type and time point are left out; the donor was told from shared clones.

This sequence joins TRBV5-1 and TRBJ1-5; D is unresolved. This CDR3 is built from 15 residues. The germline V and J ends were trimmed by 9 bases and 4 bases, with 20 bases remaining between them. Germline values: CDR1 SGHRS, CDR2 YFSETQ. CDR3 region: CAITWVERWNQPQHF. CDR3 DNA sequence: TGCGCCATCACCTGGGTAGAAAGGTGGAATCAGCCCCAGCATTTT.

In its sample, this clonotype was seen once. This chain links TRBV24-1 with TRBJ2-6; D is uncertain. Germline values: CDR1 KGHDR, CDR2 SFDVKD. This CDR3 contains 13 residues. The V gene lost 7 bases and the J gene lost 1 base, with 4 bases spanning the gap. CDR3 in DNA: TGTGCCACCAGGGAGTCTGGGGCCAACGTCCTGACTTTC. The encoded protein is CATRESGANVLTF.

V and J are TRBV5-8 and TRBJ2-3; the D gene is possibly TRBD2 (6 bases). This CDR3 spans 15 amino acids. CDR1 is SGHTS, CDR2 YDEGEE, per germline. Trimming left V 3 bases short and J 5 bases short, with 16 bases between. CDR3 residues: CASSSVGTSRDTQYF. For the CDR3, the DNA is TGTGCCAGCAGCTCCGTTGGGACTTCTAGAGATACGCAGTATTTT.

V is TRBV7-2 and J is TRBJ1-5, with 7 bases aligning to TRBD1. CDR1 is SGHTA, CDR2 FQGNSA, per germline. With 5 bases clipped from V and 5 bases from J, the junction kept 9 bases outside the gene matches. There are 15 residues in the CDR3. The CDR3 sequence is CASSQPDREDQPQHF. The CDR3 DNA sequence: TGTGCCAGCAGCCAACCAGACAGGGAGGATCAGCCCCAGCATTTT.

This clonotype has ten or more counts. In DNA form, the CDR3 reads TGTGCCAGCAGCTTAGGGGGGATGGGGACCTCCTACAATGAGCAGTTCTTC. Translating gives CASSLGGMGTSYNEQFF. J is TRBJ2-1 and V is TRBV7-2; possibly TRBD1 or TRBD2 for D (5 bases each). In germline, CDR1 is SGHTA, CDR2 FQGNSA. V was cut by 1 base and J by 0 bases, with 13 bases left in between. The CDR3 is 17 residues long.

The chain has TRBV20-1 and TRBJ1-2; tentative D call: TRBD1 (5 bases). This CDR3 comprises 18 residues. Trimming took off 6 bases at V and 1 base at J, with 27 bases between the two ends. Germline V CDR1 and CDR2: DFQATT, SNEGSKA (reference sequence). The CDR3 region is CSAPTGHRRPKLNYGYTF. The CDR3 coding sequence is TGCAGTGCCCCCACAGGTCACAGGCGCCCTAAACTTAACTATGGCTACACCTTC.

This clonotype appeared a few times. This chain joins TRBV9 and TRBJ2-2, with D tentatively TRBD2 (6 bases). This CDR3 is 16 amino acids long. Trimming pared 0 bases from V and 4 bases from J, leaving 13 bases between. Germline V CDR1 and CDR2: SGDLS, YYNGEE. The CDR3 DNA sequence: TGTGCCAGCAGCGTAGATCCGGGAGTGGGCACCGGGGAGCTGTTTTTT. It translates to CASSVDPGVGTGELFF.

This CDR3 is CASSLSRTGEETQYF. CDR3 in DNA: TGTGCCAGCAGTTTATCGAGGACAGGGGAAGAGACCCAGTACTTC. This chain joins TRBV27 and TRBJ2-5; 9 bases map to TRBD1. The CDR3 runs 15 residues. CDR1 is MNHEY, CDR2 SMNVEV, per germline (reference sequence). The J segment lost 3 bases and the V segment lost 0 bases, leaving 2 bases of the junction unmatched.

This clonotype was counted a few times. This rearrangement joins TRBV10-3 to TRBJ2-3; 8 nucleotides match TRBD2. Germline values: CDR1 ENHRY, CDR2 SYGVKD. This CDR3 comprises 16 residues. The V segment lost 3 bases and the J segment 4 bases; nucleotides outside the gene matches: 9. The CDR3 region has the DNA TGTGCCATCAGTGACCCGCTAACGGGAGGGGCAGATACGCAGTATTTT. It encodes CAISDPLTGGADTQYF.

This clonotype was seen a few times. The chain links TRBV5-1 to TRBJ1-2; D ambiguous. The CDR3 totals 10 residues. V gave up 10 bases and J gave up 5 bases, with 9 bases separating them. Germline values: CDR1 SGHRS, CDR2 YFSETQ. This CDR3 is CALHIYGYTF. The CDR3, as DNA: TGCGCCCTCCATATTTATGGCTACACCTTC.

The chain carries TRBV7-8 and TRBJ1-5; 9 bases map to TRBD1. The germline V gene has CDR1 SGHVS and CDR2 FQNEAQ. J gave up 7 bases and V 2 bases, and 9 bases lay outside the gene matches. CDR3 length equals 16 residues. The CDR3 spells CASSLWRDRVFQPQHF. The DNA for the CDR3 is TGTGCCAGCAGCTTATGGCGGGACAGGGTTTTCCAGCCCCAGCATTTT.

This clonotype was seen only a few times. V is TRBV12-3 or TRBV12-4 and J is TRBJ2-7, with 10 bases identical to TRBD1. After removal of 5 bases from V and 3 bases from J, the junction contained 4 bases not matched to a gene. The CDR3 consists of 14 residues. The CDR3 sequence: CASSPTGGGYEQYF. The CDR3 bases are TGTGCCAGCAGTCCGACAGGGGGCGGCTACGAGCAGTACTTC.

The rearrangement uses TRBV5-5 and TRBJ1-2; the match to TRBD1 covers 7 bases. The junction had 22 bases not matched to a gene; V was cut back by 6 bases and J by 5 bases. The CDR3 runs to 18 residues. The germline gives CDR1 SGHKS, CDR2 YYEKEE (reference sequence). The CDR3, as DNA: TGTGCCAGCACCTCTGTAACCGCCGGGACAGTGGGGAAGTATGGCTACACCTTC. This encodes CASTSVTAGTVGKYGYTF.

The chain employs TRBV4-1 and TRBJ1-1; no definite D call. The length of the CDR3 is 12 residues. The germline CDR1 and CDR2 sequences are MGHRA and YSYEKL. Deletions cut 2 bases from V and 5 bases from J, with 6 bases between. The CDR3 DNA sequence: TGCGCCAGCAGCCAATCCAGGACTGAAGCTTTCTTT. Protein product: CASSQSRTEAFF.